These 20 T cell receptor beta chains were all obtained from the same sample, sequenced in a study of T cell responses to AZD1222 COVID-19 vaccine. Measured with immunoSEQ multiplex PCR; TCRdb has only the in-frame clones, and not every one. The data show about 220,000 clones, about 93% seen once. The source was peripheral blood, collected on day 0 of MenACWY control vaccination. The receptor source for this set is an adult in good health.

The chain employs TRBV4-1 and TRBJ1-2; 12 nucleotides agree with TRBD1. Germline values: CDR1 MGHRA, CDR2 YSYEKL. J lost 4 bases, V lost 4 bases, and 4 bases had no gene match. The CDR3 contains 15 residues. The CDR3 region has the DNA TGCGCCAGCAGCCGGGGACAGGGGGCTGTCTATGGCTACACCTTC. Its protein product is CASSRGQGAVYGYTF.

To note about this clone: Mismatch with germline at one junction end may stem from a read error. The chain combines TRBV24-1 with TRBJ2-7, with D perhaps TRBD1 (6 bases). The V gene's germline CDR1 is KGHDR and CDR2 SFDVKD. The CDR3 is 12 amino acids. CDR3 nucleotide sequence: TGTGCCACCAGTGCCCCCTCAGGGGTCCACTCCTTC. Translated: CATSAPSGVHSF.

The chain employs TRBV27 and TRBJ1-5, with 7 bases that match TRBD1. V shed 6 bases, J shed 2 bases, and the junction held 7 bases outside the gene matches. Germline V gene data show CDR1 as MNHEY and CDR2 as SMNVEV (reference sequence). The CDR3 covers 15 residues. The CDR3 reads CASSPDRVGNQPQHF. The CDR3 nucleotides read TGTGCCAGCAGCCCAGACAGGGTTGGCAATCAGCCCCAGCATTTT.

V and J are TRBV20-1 and TRBJ2-2; D possibly matches TRBD1 or TRBD2 (5 bases each). V was clipped by 3 bases and J by 7 bases, with 18 bases between them. There are 15 residues in the CDR3. From germline, CDR1 is DFQATT and CDR2 SNEGSKA (reference sequence). DNA of the CDR3: TGCAGTGCTAGTGAACTCAGACGGGGCAACGGGGAGCTGTTTTTT. It is translated as CSASELRRGNGELFF.

The chain recombines TRBV4-1 with TRBJ1-2; D uncertain. Germline V gives CDR1 MGHRA, CDR2 YSYEKL. CDR3 length: 15 amino acids. Trimming shortened V by 0 bases and J by 4 bases, and 12 bases separated the two germline ends. As DNA, the CDR3 is TGCGCCAGCAGCCAAGATCCCGCAGAGGGCTATGGCTACACCTTC. Amino acid sequence: CASSQDPAEGYGYTF.

The V gene is TRBV4-3, the J gene TRBJ2-3, with 12 bases matching TRBD2. The CDR3 extends over 17 amino acids. The germline V gene has CDR1 LGHNA and CDR2 YSLEER. Trimming took 1 base from V and 6 from J; bases not matched to a gene: 8. The CDR3 bases are TGCGCCAGCAGCCAAGCCCCCGGACTAGCGGGGTGGGATACGCAGTATTTT. Amino acid sequence: CASSQAPGLAGWDTQYF.

This clone was detected only a few times. The rearrangement joins TRBV10-2 to TRBJ2-5, with 7 bases identical to TRBD2. Germline V gene sequence: CDR1 WSHSY, CDR2 SAAADI. This CDR3 region has 14 residues. V shed 1 base and J 5 bases; nucleotides not matched to a gene: 4. CDR3: CASSEWGGQETQYF. CDR3 coding DNA: TGCGCCAGCAGTGAGTGGGGGGGTCAGGAGACCCAGTACTTC.

J is TRBJ2-1 and V is TRBV6-5; TRBD2 aligns across 9 bases. The junction had 7 bases not matched to a gene; V was cut back by 8 bases and J by 2 bases. This CDR3 has 15 amino acids. The germline gives CDR1 MNHEY, CDR2 SVGAGI. CDR3 DNA: TGTGCCAGCGCCACCCTAGCGGGGCCCTACAATGAGCAGTTCTTC. Protein sequence: CASATLAGPYNEQFF.

The chain recombines TRBV3-1 (or the pseudogene TRBV3-2) with TRBJ1-4; TRBD1 might be the D (5 bases). Trimming shortened V by 6 bases and J by 7 bases, and 12 bases separated the two germline ends. The germline V gene encodes CDR1 LGHDT and CDR2 YNNKEL (reference sequence). The CDR3 is 13 residues long. CDR3 coding DNA: TGTGCCAGCAGTACGCAGGGAGGTGAAAAACTGTTTTTT. Translated, it gives CASSTQGGEKLFF.

V is TRBV6-1 and J is TRBJ2-3; D is unclear. The CDR3 has 12 amino acids. Germline V CDR1 and CDR2: MNHNS, SASEGT. V gave up 2 bases and J gave up 5 bases, with 5 bases separating them. The CDR3 coding sequence is TGTGCCAGCAGTGAAATCTTAGATACGCAGTATTTT. Its translation: CASSEILDTQYF.

This clone was counted a single time. CDR3 sequence reads: CASSSEGNYGYTF. In DNA form, the CDR3 reads TGTGCCAGCTCGTCCGAAGGGAACTATGGCTACACCTTC. V and J are TRBV18 and TRBJ1-2; D is ambiguous. The CDR3 spans 13 residues. Looked up from germline, CDR1 is KGHSH and CDR2 is LQKENI. V dropped 6 bases and J dropped 2 bases, with 10 bases sitting between them.

V and J are TRBV7-3 and TRBJ1-1; D perhaps matches TRBD1 (5 bases). The CDR3 extends over 13 amino acids. Deletions cut 3 bases from V and 3 bases from J, with 8 bases between. In germline, CDR1 is SGHTA, CDR2 FQGTGA. Here the CDR3 DNA reads TGTGCCAGCAGCTTCGGGGGAGACACTGAAGCTTTCTTT. Amino acid sequence: CASSFGGDTEAFF.

The chain has TRBV28 and TRBJ2-2; 9 bases agree with TRBD2. Germline values: CDR1 MDHEN, CDR2 SYDVKM. This CDR3 region has 16 residues. Trimming took 7 bases from V and 0 from J; bases not matched to a gene: 6. The CDR3 DNA reads as TGTGCCAGCACCGGAAGCGGGGGGACGAACACCGGGGAGCTGTTTTTT. Residues: CASTGSGGTNTGELFF. Full variable domain (rest looked up from reference TRBV28 and TRBJ2-2): DVKVTQSSRYLVKRTGEKVFLECVQDMDHENMFWYRQDPGLGLRLIYFSYDVKMKEKGDIPEGYSVSREKKERFSLILESASTNQTSMYLCASTGSGGTNTGELFFGEGSRLTVL.

V and J are TRBV3-1 (or the pseudogene TRBV3-2) and TRBJ2-4; TRBD2 matches 10 bases. Germline lookup yields CDR1 LGHDT and CDR2 YNNKEL (reference sequence). The CDR3 is 17 amino acids. Unmatched junction bases numbered 6, after V lost 3 bases and J lost 1 base. CDR3 loop: CASSQEAGGLAKNIQYF. The CDR3 DNA is TGTGCCAGCAGCCAGGAAGCGGGGGGGCTCGCCAAAAACATTCAGTACTTC.

The rearrangement joins TRBV5-4 to TRBJ1-1; D is uncertain. Trimming removed 6 bases at V and 0 bases at J, with 9 bases between. This CDR3 has 13 residues. The germline V gene has CDR1 SGHNT and CDR2 YYREEE (reference sequence). CDR3 loop: CASIQDMNTEAFF. In nucleotides, the CDR3 is TGTGCCAGCATCCAAGATATGAACACTGAAGCTTTCTTT.

The rearrangement links TRBV28 to TRBJ1-6; D unclear. V was pared by 4 bases and J by 6 bases, with 7 bases between. The CDR3 is 13 amino acids. Per germline, CDR1 MDHEN and CDR2 SYDVKM. CDR3: CASSSDGNSPLHF. The CDR3 nucleotides read TGTGCCAGCAGTTCTGACGGTAATTCACCCCTCCACTTT.

This sequence joins TRBV5-1 and TRBJ1-1, with 11 bases lining up with TRBD1. J was trimmed by 6 bases and V by 4 bases; bases with no gene match: 5. Germline V CDR1 and CDR2: SGHRS, YFSETQ. CDR3 length: 14 amino acids. CDR3 in DNA: TGCGCCAGCAGCGGGGGACAGGGGGGCCCTGAAGCTTTCTTT. This codes for CASSGGQGGPEAFF.

The CDR3 nucleotides are TGTGCCAGCAGTTACTCAGGGACAGCCTATGGCTACACCTTC. Translation gives CASSYSGTAYGYTF. V gene TRBV6-2 or TRBV6-3 combines with J gene TRBJ1-2; 7 bases line up with TRBD1. V gave up 0 bases and J gave up 4 bases; unmatched junction bases: 2. Germline loops: CDR1 MNHEY, CDR2 SVGEGT. The length of the CDR3 is 14 residues.

The chain links TRBV5-4 to TRBJ2-2; a possible D gene is TRBD2 (7 bases). Germline V gene data show CDR1 as SGHNT and CDR2 as YYREEE (reference sequence). This CDR3 is built from 15 residues. Between the trimmed V and J ends, which lost 4 bases and 4 bases, there was a span of 14 bases. CDR3 DNA sequence: TGTGCCAGCAGCCCGGGGGGCCTGGTCACCGGGGAGCTGTTTTTT. As protein: CASSPGGLVTGELFF. The entire variable domain, with the rest obtained from reference TRBV5-4 and TRBJ2-2, is as follows: ETGVTQSPTHLIKTRGQQVTLRCSSQSGHNTVSWYQQALGQGPQFIFQYYREEENGRGNFPPRFSGLQFPNYSSELNVNALELDDSALYLCASSPGGLVTGELFFGEGSRLTVL.

In its sample, this clone was seen once. J is TRBJ2-3 and V is TRBV7-3, with D perhaps TRBD1 or TRBD2 (5 bases each). CDR3 length equals 15 residues. With 4 bases removed from V and 4 bases from J, the gap between germline ends came to 15 bases. Germline V CDR1 and CDR2: SGHTA, FQGTGA. The CDR3 reads CASSSRGEAADTQYF. CDR3 nucleotides: TGTGCCAGCAGCTCCCGAGGGGAAGCGGCAGATACGCAGTATTTT.